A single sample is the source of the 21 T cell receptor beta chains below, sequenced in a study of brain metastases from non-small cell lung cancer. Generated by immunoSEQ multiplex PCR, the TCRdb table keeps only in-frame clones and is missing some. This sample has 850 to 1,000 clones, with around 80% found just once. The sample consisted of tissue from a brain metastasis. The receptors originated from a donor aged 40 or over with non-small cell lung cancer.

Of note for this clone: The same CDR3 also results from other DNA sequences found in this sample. CDR3 loop: CASSLGSYGYTF. The CDR3 region has the DNA TGTGCCAGCAGTTTGGGGTCTTATGGCTACACCTTC. This chain joins TRBV12-3 or TRBV12-4 and TRBJ1-2; no clear D. This CDR3 has 12 residues. V shed 3 bases and J shed 5 bases, with 7 bases lying between them.

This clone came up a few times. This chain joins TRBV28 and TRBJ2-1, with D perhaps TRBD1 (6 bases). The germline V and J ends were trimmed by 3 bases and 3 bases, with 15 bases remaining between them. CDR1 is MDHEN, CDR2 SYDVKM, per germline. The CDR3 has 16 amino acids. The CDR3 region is CASSFAGQMIYNEQFF. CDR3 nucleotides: TGTGCCAGCAGTTTCGCCGGACAGATGATCTACAATGAGCAGTTCTTC.

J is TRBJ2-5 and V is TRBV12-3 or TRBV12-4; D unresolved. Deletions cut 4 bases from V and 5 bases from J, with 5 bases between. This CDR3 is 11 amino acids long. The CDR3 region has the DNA TGTGCCAGCAGTTCTGGGGAGACCCAGTACTTC. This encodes CASSSGETQYF.

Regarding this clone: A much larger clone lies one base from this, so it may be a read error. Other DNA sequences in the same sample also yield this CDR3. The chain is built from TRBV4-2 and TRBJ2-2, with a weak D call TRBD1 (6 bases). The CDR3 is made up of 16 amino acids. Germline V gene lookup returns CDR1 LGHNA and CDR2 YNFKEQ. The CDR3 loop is CASSQPGTFDTGELFF. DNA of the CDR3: TGTGCCAGCAGCCAACCCGGGACATTTGACACCGGGGAGTTGTTTTTT.

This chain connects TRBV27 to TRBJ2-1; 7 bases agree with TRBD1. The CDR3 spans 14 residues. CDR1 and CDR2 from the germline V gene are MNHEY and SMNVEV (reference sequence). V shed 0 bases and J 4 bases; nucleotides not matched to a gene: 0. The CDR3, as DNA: TGTGCCAGCAGTTTATCGACAGGGTACAATGAGCAGTTCTTC. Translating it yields CASSLSTGYNEQFF.

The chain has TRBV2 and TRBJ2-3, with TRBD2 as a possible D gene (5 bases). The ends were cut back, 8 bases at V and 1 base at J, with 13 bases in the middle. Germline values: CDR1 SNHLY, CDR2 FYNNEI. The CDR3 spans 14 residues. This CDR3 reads CASEGLRGTDTQYF. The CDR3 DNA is TGTGCCAGCGAGGGTCTGAGGGGCACAGATACGCAGTATTTT. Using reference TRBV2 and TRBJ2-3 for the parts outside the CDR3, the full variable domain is EPEVTQTPSHQVTQMGQEVILRCVPISNHLYFYWYRQILGQKVEFLVSFYNNEISEKSEIFDDQFSVERPDGSNFTLKIRSTKLEDSAMYFCASEGLRGTDTQYFGPGTRLTVL.

In nucleotides, the CDR3 is TGTGCCAGCAGTTTGGGCCCCTCCTACGAGCAGTACTTC. Translated: CASSLGPSYEQYF. The chain carries TRBV27 and TRBJ2-7; D is unclear. This CDR3 spans 13 amino acids. V lost 3 bases and J lost 0, with 6 bases in between. CDR1 and CDR2 from the germline V gene are MNHEY and SMNVEV (reference sequence).

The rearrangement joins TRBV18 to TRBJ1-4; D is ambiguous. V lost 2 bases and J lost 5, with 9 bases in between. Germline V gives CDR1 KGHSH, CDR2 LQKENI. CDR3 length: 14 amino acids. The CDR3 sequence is CASSPGPYNEKLFF. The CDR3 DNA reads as TGTGCCAGCTCACCAGGGCCGTACAATGAAAAACTGTTTTTT. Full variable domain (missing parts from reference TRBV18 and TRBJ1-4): NAGVMQNPRHLVRRRGQEARLRCSPMKGHSHVYWYRQLPEEGLKFMVYLQKENIIDESGMPKERFSAEFPKEGPSILRIQQVVRGDSAAYFCASSPGPYNEKLFFGSGTQLSVL.

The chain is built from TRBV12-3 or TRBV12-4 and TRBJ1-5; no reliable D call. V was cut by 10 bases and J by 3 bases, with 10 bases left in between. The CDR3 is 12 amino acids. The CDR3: CANNFPNQPQHF. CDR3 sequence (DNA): TGTGCCAACAATTTCCCCAATCAGCCCCAGCATTTT.

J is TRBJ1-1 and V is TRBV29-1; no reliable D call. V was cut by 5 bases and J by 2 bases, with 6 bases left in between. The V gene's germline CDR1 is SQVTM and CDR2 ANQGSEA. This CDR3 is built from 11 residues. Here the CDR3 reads CSVIGNTEAFF. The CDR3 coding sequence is TGCAGCGTTATCGGTAACACTGAAGCTTTCTTT.

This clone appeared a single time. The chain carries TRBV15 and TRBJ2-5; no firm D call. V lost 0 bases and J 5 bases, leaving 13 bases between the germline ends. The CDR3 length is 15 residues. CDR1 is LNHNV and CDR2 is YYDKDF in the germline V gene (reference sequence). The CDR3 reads CATSRDKKSSETQYF. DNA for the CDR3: TGTGCCACCAGCAGAGATAAGAAGAGTAGCGAGACCCAGTACTTC.

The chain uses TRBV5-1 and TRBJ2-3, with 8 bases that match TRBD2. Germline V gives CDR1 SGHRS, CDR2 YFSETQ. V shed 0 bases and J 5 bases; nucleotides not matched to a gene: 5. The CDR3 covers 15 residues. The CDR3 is CASSLDSREVDTQYF. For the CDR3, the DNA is TGCGCCAGCAGCTTGGACTCGCGGGAGGTAGATACGCAGTATTTT.

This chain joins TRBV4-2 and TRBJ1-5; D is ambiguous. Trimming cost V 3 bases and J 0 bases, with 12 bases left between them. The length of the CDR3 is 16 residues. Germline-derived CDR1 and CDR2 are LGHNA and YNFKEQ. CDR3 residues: CASSQAPRDSNQPQHF. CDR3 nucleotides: TGTGCCAGCAGCCAGGCTCCTAGAGATAGCAATCAGCCCCAGCATTTT.

CDR3 region: CASSLERAVSQPQHF. The CDR3 nucleotides are TGTGCCAGCAGCTTAGAAAGGGCGGTAAGTCAGCCCCAGCATTTT. The genes are TRBV7-8 and TRBJ1-5; D is ambiguous. In germline, CDR1 is SGHVS, CDR2 FQNEAQ. V was clipped by 1 base and J by 6 bases, with 13 bases between them. This CDR3 has 15 residues.

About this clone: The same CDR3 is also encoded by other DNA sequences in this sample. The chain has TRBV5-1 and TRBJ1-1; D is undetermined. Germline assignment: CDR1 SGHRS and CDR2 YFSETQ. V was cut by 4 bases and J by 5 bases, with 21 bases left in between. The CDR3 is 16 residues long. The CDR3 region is CASSPPRVGKKTEAFF. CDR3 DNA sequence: TGCGCCAGCAGCCCCCCGAGGGTTGGAAAAAAAACTGAAGCTTTCTTT.

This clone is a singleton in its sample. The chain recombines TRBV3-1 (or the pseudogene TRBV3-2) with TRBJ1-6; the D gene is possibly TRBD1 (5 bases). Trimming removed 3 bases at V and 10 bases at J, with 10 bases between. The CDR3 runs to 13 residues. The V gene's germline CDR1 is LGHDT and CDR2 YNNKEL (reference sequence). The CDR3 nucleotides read TGTGCCAGCAGCCAGCAGGGTAGGTCACCCCTCCACTTT. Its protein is CASSQQGRSPLHF.

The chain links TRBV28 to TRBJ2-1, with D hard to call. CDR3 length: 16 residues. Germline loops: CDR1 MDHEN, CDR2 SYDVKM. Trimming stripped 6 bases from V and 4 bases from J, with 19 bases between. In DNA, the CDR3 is TGTGCCAGCAGCTCCCGAGGCCGCTCTATGTACAATGAGCAGTTCTTC. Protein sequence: CASSSRGRSMYNEQFF.

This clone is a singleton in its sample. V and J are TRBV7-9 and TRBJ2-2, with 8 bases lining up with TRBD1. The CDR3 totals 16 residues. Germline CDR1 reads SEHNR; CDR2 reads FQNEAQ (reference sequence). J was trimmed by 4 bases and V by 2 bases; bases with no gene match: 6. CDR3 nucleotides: TGTGCCAGCAGCTTAAGGACAGGGTTCACCACCGGGGAGCTGTTTTTT. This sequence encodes CASSLRTGFTTGELFF.

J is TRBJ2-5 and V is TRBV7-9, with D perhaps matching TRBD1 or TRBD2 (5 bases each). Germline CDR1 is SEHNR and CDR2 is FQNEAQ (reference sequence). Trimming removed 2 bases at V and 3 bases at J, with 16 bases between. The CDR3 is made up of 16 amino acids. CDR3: CASSLSGTALEETQYF. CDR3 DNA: TGTGCCAGCAGCTTATCTGGGACGGCGCTGGAAGAGACCCAGTACTTC.

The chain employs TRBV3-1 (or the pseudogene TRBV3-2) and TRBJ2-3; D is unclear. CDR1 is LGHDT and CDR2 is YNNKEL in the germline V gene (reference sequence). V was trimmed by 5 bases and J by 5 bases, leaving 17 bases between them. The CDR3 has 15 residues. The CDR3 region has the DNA TGTGCCAGCAGCAATCAGTATCCCATGCAAGATACGCAGTATTTT. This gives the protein CASSNQYPMQDTQYF.

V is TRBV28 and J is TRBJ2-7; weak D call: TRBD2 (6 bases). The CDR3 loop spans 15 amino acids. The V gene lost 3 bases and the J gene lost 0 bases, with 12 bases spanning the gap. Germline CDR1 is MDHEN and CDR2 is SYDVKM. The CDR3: CASSFKTGGSYEQYF. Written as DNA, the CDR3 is TGTGCCAGCAGTTTTAAAACCGGGGGCTCCTACGAGCAGTACTTC.